A single T cell receptor beta chain is shown here with its context. What it recognizes is unknown. The protocol was immunoSEQ multiplex PCR, while the TCRdb copy is restricted to in-frame clones and leaves out a portion. This table holds fewer than 90,000 clones, around 68% found once. This sample is drawn from a study of cytotoxic CD8 clonotypes in ibrutinib-treated CLL. Study-wide results and caveats: Clonality, elevated at ibrutinib response, dropped back toward baseline at progression.

The V gene end was trimmed by 8 bases and the J gene end by 6 bases; junction bases not matched to a gene: 11. The CDR3 contains 14 residues. Germline-derived CDR1 and CDR2 are MNHEY and SMNVEV (reference sequence). The receptor's source is a human donor with chronic lymphocytic leukemia. The J gene is TRBJ2-7, the V gene TRBV27, with 9 bases fitting TRBD1. Source: PBMCs, taken after 12 months of ibrutinib treatment. Written as DNA, the CDR3 is TGTGCCAGCGGGGGGGGGACAGGGTTCTCCGAGCAGTACTTC. Translation: CASGGGTGFSEQYF.